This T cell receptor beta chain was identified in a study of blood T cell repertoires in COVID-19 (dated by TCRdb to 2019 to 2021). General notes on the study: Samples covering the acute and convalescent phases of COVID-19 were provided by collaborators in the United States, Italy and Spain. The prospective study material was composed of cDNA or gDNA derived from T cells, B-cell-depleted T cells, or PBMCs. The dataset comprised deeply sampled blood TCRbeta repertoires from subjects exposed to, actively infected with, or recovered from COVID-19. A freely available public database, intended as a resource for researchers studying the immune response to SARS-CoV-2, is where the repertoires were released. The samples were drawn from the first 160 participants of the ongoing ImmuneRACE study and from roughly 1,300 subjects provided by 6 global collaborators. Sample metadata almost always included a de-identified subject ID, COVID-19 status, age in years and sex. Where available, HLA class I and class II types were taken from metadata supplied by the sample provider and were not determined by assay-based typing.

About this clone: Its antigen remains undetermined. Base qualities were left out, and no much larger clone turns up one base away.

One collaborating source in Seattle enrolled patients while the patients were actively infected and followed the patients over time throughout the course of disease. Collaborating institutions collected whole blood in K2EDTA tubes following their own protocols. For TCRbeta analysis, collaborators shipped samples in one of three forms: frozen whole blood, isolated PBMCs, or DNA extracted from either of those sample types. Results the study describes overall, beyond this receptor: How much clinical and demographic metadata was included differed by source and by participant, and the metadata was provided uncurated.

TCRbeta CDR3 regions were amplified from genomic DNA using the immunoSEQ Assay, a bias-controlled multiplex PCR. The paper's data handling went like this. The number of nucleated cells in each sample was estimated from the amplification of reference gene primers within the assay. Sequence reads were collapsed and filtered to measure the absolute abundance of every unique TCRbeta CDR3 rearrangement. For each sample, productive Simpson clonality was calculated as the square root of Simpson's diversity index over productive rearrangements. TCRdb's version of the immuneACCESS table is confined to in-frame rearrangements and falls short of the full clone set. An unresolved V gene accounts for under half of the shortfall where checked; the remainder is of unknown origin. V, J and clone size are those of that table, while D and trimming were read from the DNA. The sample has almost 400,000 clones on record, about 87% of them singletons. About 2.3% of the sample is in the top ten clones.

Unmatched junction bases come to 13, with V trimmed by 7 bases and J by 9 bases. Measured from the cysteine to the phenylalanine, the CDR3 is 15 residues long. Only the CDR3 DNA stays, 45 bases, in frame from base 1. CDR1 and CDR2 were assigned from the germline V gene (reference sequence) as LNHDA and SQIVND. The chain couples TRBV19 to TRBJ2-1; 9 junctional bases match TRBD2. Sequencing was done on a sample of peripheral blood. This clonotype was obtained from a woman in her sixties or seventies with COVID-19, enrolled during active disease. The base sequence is TGTGCCAGTATCCCGAACGCGGGGGGGCCAGGTGAGCAGTTCTTC. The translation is CASIPNAGGPGEQFF.